This T cell receptor beta chain was recorded in a study of blood T cell repertoires in COVID-19. Study as a whole: PBMCs, B-cell-depleted T cells, or T cells provided the cDNA or gDNA that made up the material.

Germline CDR1 is SGHRS and CDR2 is YFSETQ. Trimming shortened V by 3 bases and J by 3 bases, and 10 bases separated the two germline ends. CDR3 length equals 13 residues. Assay used: immunoSEQ multiplex PCR; TCRdb lists only in-frame clones, some missing. The table includes fewer than 150,000 clones, around 82% detected once. Ages ranged from about 18 to 89 years, with residence in about 24 US areas. Which cohort a participant joined came from the clinical history participants gave. Sequences were obtained from PBMCs or T cells enriched from blood (not recorded which). The chain recombines TRBV5-1 with TRBJ2-7, with TRBD2 as a possible D gene (5 bases). This sequence was found in a man aged 50 or older in a cohort exposed to, infected with or recovered from COVID-19 (not recorded which). For the CDR3, the DNA is TGCGCCAGCAGCTCTACTAGAGGCTACGAGCAGTACTTC. Encoded protein: CASSSTRGYEQYF.